The clone carrying this TCR beta chain was counted only a few times. Its cognate antigen is unknown. This record belongs to a study of immune heterogeneity within non-small cell lung tumors. V was pared by 6 bases and J by 6 bases, with 14 bases between. There are 14 residues in the CDR3. Germline lookup yields CDR1 SGHVS and CDR2 FQNEAQ. Amplification of TCR beta CDR3 was performed by multiplex PCR with 32 V and 13 J primers. TCRdb called the multiplex PCR reads again in MiXCR, with one record for every CDR3 protein. The sample has about 22,000 distinct CDR3 sequences; 25% to 30% are singletons. The study, taken as a whole, reports: Tumor sites in a patient shared identical dominant CDR3 beta clonotypes and also carried site-unique high-frequency clones.

The starting template was genomic DNA from bulk tumor, around 610 ng per sample. In surgery, several biopsies were collected from each primary tumor at widely spaced sites. Curative surgery was performed on patients who had untreated, newly diagnosed non-small cell lung cancer. The gene calls are TRBV7-8 and TRBJ2-2; a possible D gene is TRBD1 (5 bases). The TCR originated in a man aged 40-49 years with non-small cell lung cancer. The sample comprised lung tumor tissue. The CDR3 DNA follows: TGTGCCAGCAGGGGGTATACAGGTGCCGGGGAGCTGTTTTTT. Encoded protein: CASRGYTGAGELFF.